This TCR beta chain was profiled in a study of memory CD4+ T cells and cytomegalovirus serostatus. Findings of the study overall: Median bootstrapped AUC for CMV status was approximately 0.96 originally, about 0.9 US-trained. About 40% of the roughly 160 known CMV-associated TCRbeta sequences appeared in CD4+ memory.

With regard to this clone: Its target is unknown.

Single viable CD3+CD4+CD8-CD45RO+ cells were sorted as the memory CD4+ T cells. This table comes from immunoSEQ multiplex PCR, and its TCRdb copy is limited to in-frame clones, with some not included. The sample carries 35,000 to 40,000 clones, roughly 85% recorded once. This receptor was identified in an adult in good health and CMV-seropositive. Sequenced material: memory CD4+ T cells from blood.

CDR3 nucleotides: TGTGCCAGCAGTGGTTCGGCAACTAATGAAAAACTGTTTTTT. Its protein is CASSGSATNEKLFF. The rearrangement uses TRBV6-5 and TRBJ1-4, with unresolved D. This CDR3 region has 14 residues. Trimming removed 5 bases from V and 0 bases from J, with 7 bases in between. Germline CDR1 reads MNHEY; CDR2 reads SVGAGI.